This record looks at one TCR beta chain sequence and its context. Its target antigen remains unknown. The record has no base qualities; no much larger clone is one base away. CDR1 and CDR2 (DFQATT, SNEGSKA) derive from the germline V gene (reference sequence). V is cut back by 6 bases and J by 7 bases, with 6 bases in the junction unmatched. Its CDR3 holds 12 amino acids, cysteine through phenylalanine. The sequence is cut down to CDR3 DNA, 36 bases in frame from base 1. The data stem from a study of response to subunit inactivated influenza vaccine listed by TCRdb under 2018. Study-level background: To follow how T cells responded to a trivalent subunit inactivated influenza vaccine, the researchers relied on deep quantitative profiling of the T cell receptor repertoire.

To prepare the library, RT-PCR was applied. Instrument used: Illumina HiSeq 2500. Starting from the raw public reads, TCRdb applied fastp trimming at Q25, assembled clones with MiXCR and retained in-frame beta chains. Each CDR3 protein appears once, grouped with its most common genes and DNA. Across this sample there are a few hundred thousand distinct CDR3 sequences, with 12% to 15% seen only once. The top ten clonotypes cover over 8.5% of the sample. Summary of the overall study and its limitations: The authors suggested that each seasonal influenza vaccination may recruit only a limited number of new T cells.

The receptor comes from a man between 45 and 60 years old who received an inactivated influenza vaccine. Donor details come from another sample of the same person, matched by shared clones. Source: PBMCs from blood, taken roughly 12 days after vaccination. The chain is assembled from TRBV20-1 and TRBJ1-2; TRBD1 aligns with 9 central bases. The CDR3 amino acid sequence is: CSAIRDRVGYTF. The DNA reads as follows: TGCAGTGCCATCCGGGACAGGGTTGGCTACACCTTC.